This entry is about one T cell receptor (beta chain). Its antigen is unidentified. UMI-labeled 5' RACE yielded the TRB cDNA libraries. TCRdb re-analyzed the 5' RACE reads; it lists each CDR3 protein once, without DNA. In total, the table holds 90,000 to 150,000 distinct CDR3 sequences. The data are from a study of CXCR3-negative and CXCR3-positive naive CD8 T cells. Looking at the study overall: The study obtained 120 million to 150 million TRB reads, about 1.5 +/- 0.3 million per library.

Approximately 270,000 cells per CD8+ T cell subset were flow-sorted in triplicate. The CDR3 spans 16 residues. Germline V gene lookup returns CDR1 DFQATT and CDR2 SNEGSKA (reference sequence). Study observations and caveats: CXCR3-positive naive cells had more hydrophobic TRB CDR3s than CXCR3-negative naive cells. Relative to memory CD8+ cells, whose diversity was much lower, both naive subsets had comparably high diversity. Across naive subsets, surface CD5 expression was comparable, and TCR strength was inferred from properties of the TRB CDR3.

Material: naive CXCR3+ CD8+ T cells from blood. Noted subset: CD45RO-CCR7+CD27+CD95- naive CD8+ T cells expressing CXCR3 (TNR3+). This clonotype was obtained from a human donor in good health. Some clones in this sample may be carry-over from other donors' samples. This rearrangement joins TRBV20-1 to TRBJ2-3; the TRBD2 assignment by TCRdb is unverifiable without DNA. The CDR3 sequence: CSARDGTSGNPDTQYF.